These T cell receptor beta chains were read from a single sample in a study of T-cell reconstitution after alpha-beta-depleted transplantation in children. Each CDR3 protein is one row after TCRdb ran MiXCR on the PCR reads. The table has fewer than 700,000 distinct CDR3 sequences, over 10% seen once. The input for sequencing was PBMCs, mostly from graft donor cells, taken 360 days after TCRalphabeta/CD19-depleted stem cell transplant. The origin of the receptors is a male patient younger than 18 who had a stem cell transplant for acute myeloid leukemia, so the T cells may come from the graft donor. The CDR3 runs from the conserved cysteine through the conserved F or W. Each record gives: J gene, CDR3 length, V gene, CDR3 protein.

TRBJ2-7,15,TRBV12-3/TRBV12-4,CASSRRGPPSYEQYF
TRBJ1-2,10,TRBV30,CAWGSHGYTF
TRBJ1-3,15,TRBV12-3/TRBV12-4,CASTPSAGGGNTIYF
TRBJ2-7,15,TRBV6-1,CASSEMGQGAGEQYF
TRBJ2-2,10,TRBV30,CAYWLGELFF
TRBJ2-2,15,TRBV14,CASSVSTGNTGELFF
TRBJ2-1,16,TRBV9,CASSVAGTSGSYEQFF
TRBJ2-1,11,TRBV28,CASSRTDEQFF
TRBJ2-2,16,TRBV5-1,CASSPHGQEYTGELFF
TRBJ2-6,14,TRBV28,CASSIRDRANVLTF
TRBJ2-7,15,TRBV6-2/TRBV6-3,CASSSRISGGYEQYF
TRBJ1-5,17,TRBV21-1,CASSRWSPAAGNQPQHF
TRBJ2-3,16,TRBV29-1,CSAWGTGVGSTDTQYF
TRBJ2-5,14,TRBV29-1,CSVPTGTSGETQYF
TRBJ2-5,15,TRBV3-1,CASSQAGTGRETQYF
TRBJ1-1,15,TRBV4-1,CASSRSTGLNTEAFF
TRBJ2-3,16,TRBV11-2,CASSAWTSGTFDTQYF
TRBJ2-3,15,TRBV9,CASSVAGYRTDTQYF
TRBJ2-5,13,TRBV6-2/TRBV6-3,CASSYWGLETQYF
TRBJ2-7,15,TRBV7-3,CASSSSGGQPYEQYF
TRBJ2-7,11,TRBV15,CATSRAYEQYF
TRBJ2-5,15,TRBV12-3/TRBV12-4,CASRSPGTGGELQYF
TRBJ2-4,14,TRBV18,CASSPKGGGNIQYF
TRBJ2-7,15,TRBV29-1,CSVKMLQGFPGEQYF
TRBJ1-2,16,TRBV12-3/TRBV12-4,CASTRRGERNNYGYTF
TRBJ2-3,20,TRBV29-1,CSVEDVGEGLKRSRTDTQYF
TRBJ2-1,15,TRBV5-8,CASSLGTSGKDEQFF
TRBJ2-7,14,TRBV20-1,CSATLRDPSYEQYF
TRBJ2-7,17,TRBV4-3,CASSQDSEPISSYEQYF
TRBJ2-3,14,TRBV7-3,CASSPGLRTDTQYF
TRBJ2-7,12,TRBV6-2/TRBV6-3,CASSSVGYEQYF
TRBJ1-1,14,TRBV10-3,CAISEGGRGTEAFF
TRBJ2-3,13,TRBV9,CASRPLGVDTQYF
TRBJ2-6,16,TRBV6-5,CASSYSLSSGANVLTF
TRBJ2-1,14,TRBV7-9,CASSLGLPHNEQFF
TRBJ2-1,15,TRBV10-3,CAITSLADSYNEQFF
TRBJ2-6,15,TRBV10-3,CAISEQGPGANVLTF
TRBJ2-7,16,TRBV18,CASSPPSGQASYEQYF
TRBJ1-5,16,TRBV6-5,CASADTGGSSNQPQHF
TRBJ2-4,15,TRBV28,CASSLGGTAKNIQYF